The 19 T cell receptor beta chains listed next were all sequenced from one sample in a study of cytomegalovirus exposure and HLA in healthy donors. This PCR relied on a set of 60 Vbeta primers and 13 Jbeta primers. The repertoire was sequenced with immunoSEQ multiplex PCR; TCRdb's copy has only in-frame clones and lacks some. The sample shows 130,000 or so clones, roughly 73% of them seen only once. The specimen sequenced was PBMCs. Receptor source: a female donor in good health and CMV-seronegative.

The CDR3 loop is CASSQDRGRDTEAFF. The CDR3 DNA sequence: TGTGCCAGCAGCCAAGACAGGGGGCGCGACACTGAAGCTTTCTTT. The V call is TRBV6-5, the J call TRBJ1-1; 10 bases are a match to TRBD1. The CDR3 covers 15 residues. CDR1 and CDR2 (germline): MNHEY, SVGAGI. V lost 6 bases and J lost 3; bases outside the gene matches: 7.

The rearrangement links TRBV2 to TRBJ1-1; the D is unclear. V lost 8 bases and J lost 3, with 7 bases in between. The CDR3 totals 11 residues. Germline CDR1 SNHLY, CDR2 FYNNEI. The CDR3 loop is CASVRDTEAFF. The CDR3, as DNA: TGTGCCAGCGTCCGGGACACTGAAGCTTTCTTT.

The chain joins TRBV5-1 to TRBJ1-3; 8 bases agree with TRBD1. CDR1 is SGHRS and CDR2 is YFSETQ in the germline V gene. Unmatched junction bases numbered 7, after V lost 4 bases and J lost 4 bases. CDR3 size: 15 residues. CDR3 residues: CASSPGGKFGNTIYF. The CDR3 coding sequence is TGCGCCAGCAGCCCAGGGGGCAAATTCGGAAACACCATATATTTT.

The rearrangement uses TRBV9 and TRBJ2-2; TRBD2 matches 10 bases. The V and J ends lost 0 bases and 4 bases, in that order; junction bases with no gene match: 6. CDR3 length equals 17 residues. Per the germline V gene, CDR1 is SGDLS and CDR2 is YYNGEE. CDR3 nucleotide sequence: TGTGCCAGCAGCGTAGGTCCTAGCGGGGGCTGCACCGGGGAGCTGTTTTTT. It codes for CASSVGPSGGCTGELFF.

The J gene is TRBJ1-5, the V gene TRBV5-6; TRBD1 is a possible D gene (6 bases). V was clipped by 4 bases and J by 7 bases, with 9 bases between them. Germline V gene sequence: CDR1 SGHDT, CDR2 YYEEEE. The CDR3 loop spans 12 amino acids. The CDR3 is CASSPRGQPQHF. The DNA of the CDR3 is TGTGCCAGCAGCCCCAGGGGCCAGCCCCAGCATTTT.

V is TRBV6-1 and J is TRBJ1-4; 7 bases map to TRBD1. V shed 3 bases and J 3 bases; nucleotides not matched to a gene: 7. Germline CDR1 MNHNS, CDR2 SASEGT. CDR3 length: 16 residues. The CDR3 nucleotides read TGTGCCAGCAGTGACAGACAGGGTCGAGCTAATGAAAAACTGTTTTTT. Translation gives CASSDRQGRANEKLFF.

The genes are TRBV11-2 and TRBJ1-5; D is perhaps TRBD1 (5 bases). Trimming took off 1 base at V and 7 bases at J, with 11 bases between the two ends. Germline loops: CDR1 SGHAT, CDR2 FQNNGV. The CDR3 runs to 14 residues. CDR3: CASSLVGGEQPQHF. CDR3 in DNA: TGTGCCAGCAGCTTAGTAGGAGGGGAACAGCCCCAGCATTTT.

The chain recombines TRBV20-1 with TRBJ2-1; 10 bases match TRBD1. Germline CDR1 DFQATT, CDR2 SNEGSKA (reference sequence). V lost 5 bases and J lost 10; bases outside the gene matches: 2. This CDR3 is 11 amino acids long. CDR3: CSADRGREQFF. For the CDR3, the DNA is TGCAGTGCTGACAGGGGGCGCGAGCAGTTCTTC.

V and J are TRBV27 and TRBJ1-3; 7 bases fit TRBD1. The ends lost 1 base at V and 0 bases at J; junction bases unmatched: 12. Germline V CDR1 and CDR2: MNHEY, SMNVEV (reference sequence). The CDR3 covers 19 residues. The CDR3 sequence: CASSLYPPTGTHSGNTIYF. The DNA for the CDR3 is TGTGCCAGCAGTTTATACCCTCCGACAGGGACCCACTCTGGAAACACCATATATTTT.

This chain's CDR3 is CASSRNQGSSPLHF. The CDR3 region has the DNA TGTGCCAGCAGCCGTAACCAGGGCAGTTCACCCCTCCACTTT. The rearrangement joins TRBV7-2 to TRBJ1-6; the D gene is possibly TRBD1 (5 bases). V was cut by 5 bases and J by 9 bases, with 14 bases left in between. The CDR3 contains 14 residues. The germline V gene has CDR1 SGHTA and CDR2 FQGNSA.

The chain recombines TRBV7-8 with TRBJ2-5; D is possibly TRBD1 (6 bases). The germline gives CDR1 SGHVS, CDR2 FQNEAQ. The V end lost 4 bases, the J end lost 3 bases, and 12 bases lay between the germline ends. CDR3 length: 14 residues. The DNA of the CDR3 is TGTGCCAGCAGCTCCTCAGGGGACGAAGAGACCCAGTACTTC. Translating it yields CASSSSGDEETQYF. The entire variable domain, with the rest obtained from reference TRBV7-8 and TRBJ2-5, is as follows: GAGVSQSPRYKVAKRGQDVALRCDPISGHVSLFWYQQALGQGPEFLTYFQNEAQLDKSGLPSDRFFAERPEGSVSTLKIQRTQQEDSAVYLCASSSSGDEETQYFGPGTRLLVL.

V and J are TRBV7-9 and TRBJ2-3, with D possibly TRBD2 on 7 matching bases. Germline V gene lookup returns CDR1 SEHNR and CDR2 FQNEAQ (reference sequence). Trimming removed 5 bases at V and 14 bases at J, with 29 bases between. The CDR3 is 16 residues long. The chain's CDR3 is CASSPSKGGMGGLMYF. In nucleotides, the CDR3 is TGTGCCAGCAGCCCCTCCAAGGGGGGGATGGGAGGGCTGATGTATTTT.

The chain couples TRBV14 to TRBJ2-2; D is possibly TRBD2 (5 bases). Germline assignment: CDR1 SGHDN and CDR2 FVKESK. V was cut by 4 bases and J by 7 bases, with 19 bases left in between. CDR3 length: 16 residues. This CDR3 reads CASSRRTGERNGELFF. The CDR3 DNA follows: TGTGCCAGCAGCCGTAGAACCGGGGAACGCAACGGGGAGCTGTTTTTT.

This sequence joins TRBV27 and TRBJ1-1, with 12 bases identical to TRBD1. From germline, CDR1 is MNHEY and CDR2 SMNVEV (reference sequence). The CDR3 is made up of 16 amino acids. The J segment lost 3 bases and the V segment lost 6 bases, leaving 8 bases of the junction unmatched. The CDR3 coding sequence is TGTGCCAGCAGGCCGGGACAGGGGGCTGGGTACACTGAAGCTTTCTTT. It is translated as CASRPGQGAGYTEAFF.

The chain has TRBV7-3 and TRBJ1-5; tentatively, D is TRBD1 (5 bases). The CDR3 runs 14 residues. V was trimmed by 2 bases and J by 8 bases, leaving 13 bases between them. The germline gives CDR1 SGHTA, CDR2 FQGTGA. The CDR3 loop reads CASSLGGVGEPQHF. The DNA for the CDR3 is TGTGCCAGCAGCTTAGGGGGGGTGGGGGAGCCCCAGCATTTT. Variable domain in full (rest from reference TRBV7-3 and TRBJ1-5): GAGVSQTPSNKVTEKGKYVELRCDPISGHTALYWYRQSLGQGPEFLIYFQGTGAADDSGLPNDRFFAVRPEGSVSTLKIQRTERGDSAVYLCASSLGGVGEPQHFGDGTRLSIL.

The rearrangement links TRBV6-1 to TRBJ2-7, with TRBD2 matching over 8 bases. This CDR3 has 14 residues. Germline CDR1 and CDR2: MNHNS and SASEGT. Germline trimming cut 6 bases from V and 4 bases from J; bases unmatched to any gene: 8. The CDR3, as DNA: TGTGCCAGCAGGACGGGACTAGGATTTTACGAGCAGTACTTC. Its translation: CASRTGLGFYEQYF.

CDR3 sequence: CASSLTMGANEAFF. The CDR3 DNA follows: TGTGCCAGCAGCTTGACTATGGGGGCCAATGAAGCTTTCTTT. V gene TRBV11-2 combines with J gene TRBJ1-1; the D gene is possibly TRBD1 (6 bases). There are 14 residues in the CDR3. Germline values: CDR1 SGHAT, CDR2 FQNNGV. Between the trimmed V and J ends, which lost 3 bases and 7 bases, there was a span of 15 bases.

The chain carries TRBV13 and TRBJ2-4; tentative D call: TRBD2 (5 bases). This CDR3 spans 14 amino acids. The V end was cut by 5 bases, the J end by 6 bases, with 14 bases between. Germline lookup yields CDR1 PRHDT and CDR2 FYEKMQ (reference sequence). The CDR3 sequence: CASSIPPGRNIQYF. CDR3 nucleotide sequence: TGTGCCAGCAGCATCCCGCCGGGGAGAAACATTCAGTACTTC.

The rearrangement links TRBV5-1 to TRBJ1-2; TRBD1 matches at 8 bases. This CDR3 is built from 14 residues. The V and J ends lost 4 bases and 4 bases, in that order; junction bases with no gene match: 6. Germline lookup yields CDR1 SGHRS and CDR2 YFSETQ. The CDR3 bases are TGCGCCAGCAGCACAGGGACAGGAGCCTATGGCTACACCTTC. It translates to CASSTGTGAYGYTF.